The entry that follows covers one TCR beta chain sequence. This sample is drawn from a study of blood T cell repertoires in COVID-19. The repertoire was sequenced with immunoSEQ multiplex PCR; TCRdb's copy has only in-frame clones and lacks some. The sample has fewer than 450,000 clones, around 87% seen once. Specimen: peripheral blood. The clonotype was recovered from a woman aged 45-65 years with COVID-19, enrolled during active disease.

This CDR3 is CASDSGRSSYNEQFF. CDR3 sequence (DNA): TGCGCCAGCGACTCCGGGAGGAGCTCCTACAATGAGCAGTTCTTC. The chain recombines TRBV5-1 with TRBJ2-1; 7 bases agree with TRBD2. This CDR3 is built from 15 residues. The V segment lost 7 bases and the J segment 0 bases; nucleotides outside the gene matches: 7. Germline V gene data show CDR1 as SGHRS and CDR2 as YFSETQ.